The following is a TCR beta chain sequence with its context. These data are taken from a study of blood T cell repertoires in COVID-19. Study-wide background: Some COVID-19 samples were acute and others convalescent; all came from the United States, Italy and Spain.

The protocol was immunoSEQ multiplex PCR, while the TCRdb copy is restricted to in-frame clones and leaves out a portion. The table shows 150,000 to 200,000 clones, with roughly 87% occurring only once. Seattle's enrolled individuals joined amid active infection and were then monitored longitudinally. The CDR3 is 14 residues long. Germline CDR1 and CDR2: LNHDA and SQIVND (reference sequence). V gave up 3 bases and J gave up 3 bases; unmatched junction bases: 3. The chain combines TRBV19 with TRBJ2-7; 9 bases match TRBD2. This clonotype was sampled from a woman aged 70-85 years with COVID-19, enrolled during active disease. The sample comprised peripheral blood. This chain's CDR3 is CASSIELAGYEQYF. The CDR3 DNA follows: TGTGCCAGTAGTATTGAACTAGCGGGCTACGAGCAGTACTTC.